A single sample gave rise to the 30 T cell receptor beta chains below, sequenced in a study of blood T cells in healthy people across ages. The use of a sample-barcoded 5' primer and a J-beta primer mix characterized a second PCR of roughly 7 to 11 cycles. TCRdb recomputed calls from the 5' RACE reads with MiXCR, one row per CDR3 protein. There are some 1.4 million distinct CDR3 sequences in the sample; roughly 40% occur only once, and 7.9% lies in the top ten. Sequencing was carried out using blood. The source is a young woman in good health.

DNA for the CDR3: TGCAGTGCTAGACAATCATTCGCGGGACTAAGAGACGAGCAGTACTTC. Translation: CSARQSFAGLRDEQYF. The chain employs TRBV20-1 and TRBJ2-7, with 7 bases fitting TRBD2. Germline V gene data show CDR1 as DFQATT and CDR2 as SNEGSKA (reference sequence). V was clipped by 2 bases and J by 5 bases; unmatched bases: 15. CDR3 length equals 16 residues.

Regarding this clonotype: A read error may be the cause here, since a much bigger clone is one base away. This rearrangement joins TRBV15 to TRBJ2-3; D is ambiguous. Looked up from germline, CDR1 is LNHNV and CDR2 is YYDKDF (reference sequence). This CDR3 spans 13 amino acids. V gave up 5 bases and J gave up 4 bases, with 10 bases separating them. CDR3 loop: CATSASVADTQYF. The CDR3 DNA reads as TGTGCCACCAGCGCGAGTGTGGCAGATACGCAGTATTTT.

The V gene is TRBV20-1, the J gene TRBJ2-3; perhaps TRBD2 as D (7 bases). Germline lookup yields CDR1 DFQATT and CDR2 SNEGSKA (reference sequence). Trimming stripped 4 bases from V and 5 bases from J, with 16 bases between. This CDR3 is 14 amino acids long. The CDR3 DNA is TGCAGTGCTATCGCGGGGGCCTACATAGATACGCAGTATTTT. Translation: CSAIAGAYIDTQYF.

The chain joins TRBV20-1 to TRBJ2-6, with 12 positions matching TRBD1. Losses at the gene ends were 6 bases for V and 0 bases for J; bases not matched to a gene: 3. Germline V gives CDR1 DFQATT, CDR2 SNEGSKA (reference sequence). The CDR3 runs 16 residues. The CDR3 DNA sequence: TGCAGTGCGGGGACAGGGGGCCTCTCTGGGGCCAACGTCCTGACTTTC. The encoded protein is CSAGTGGLSGANVLTF.

This clonotype was counted a few times. The chain links TRBV20-1 to TRBJ2-5, with D possibly being TRBD2 (6 bases). The CDR3 contains 13 residues. Germline CDR1 reads DFQATT; CDR2 reads SNEGSKA (reference sequence). The CDR3 DNA reads TGCAGCTCTAGCGCAACTATCCAAGAGACCCAGTACTTC. Its translation: CSSSATIQETQYF.

This clonotype showed up just a few times. The J gene is TRBJ2-5, the V gene TRBV29-1; D not resolved. V lost 7 bases and J lost 5, with 11 bases in between. Germline values: CDR1 SQVTM, CDR2 ANQGSEA. The CDR3 has 11 amino acids. In nucleotides, the CDR3 is TGCAGCGCGACACAAGTTGAGACCCAGTACTTC. This codes for CSATQVETQYF.

This clonotype was detected a few times. The J gene is TRBJ1-2, the V gene TRBV6-5, with D perhaps matching TRBD1 (5 bases). The germline gives CDR1 MNHEY, CDR2 SVGAGI. The CDR3 is 15 amino acids. V lost 6 bases, J lost 5 bases, and 19 bases lay in between. The CDR3 sequence is CASSSSPRVEYGYTF. The CDR3 DNA is TGTGCCAGCAGCTCATCGCCCAGGGTTGAATATGGCTACACCTTC.

The chain employs TRBV4-2 and TRBJ2-1; D unclear. TRBJ2-7 explains the end of the DNA better; the J call may be wrong. Per germline, CDR1 LGHNA and CDR2 YNFKEQ. The CDR3 loop spans 15 amino acids. CDR3 DNA sequence: TGTGCCAGCAGCCAGGATAGCCACTCCTACAATGAGCAGTACTTC. This gives the protein CASSQDSHSYNEQYF.

The chain couples TRBV30 to TRBJ1-5, with unresolved D. This CDR3 has 12 residues. The germline gives CDR1 GTSNPN, CDR2 SVGIG (reference sequence). V was shortened by 1 base and J by 5 bases, with 6 bases between the two germline ends. The CDR3 DNA sequence: TGTGCCTGGAGTGGACTTGATCAGCCCCAGCATTTT. As protein: CAWSGLDQPQHF.

The J gene is TRBJ1-2, the V gene TRBV20-1; D possibly corresponds to TRBD1 (5 bases). The germline V gene has CDR1 DFQATT and CDR2 SNEGSKA (reference sequence). The germline V and J ends were trimmed by 6 bases and 8 bases, with 22 bases remaining between them. This CDR3 region has 14 residues. CDR3 DNA: TGCAGTGCAATCACCCCGGGACGCCTGCGGGGCTACACCTTC. It is translated as CSAITPGRLRGYTF.

This clonotype was counted between two and nine times. This rearrangement joins TRBV5-5 to TRBJ2-3; D is unresolved. Per the germline V gene, CDR1 is SGHKS and CDR2 is YYEKEE (reference sequence). The CDR3 is 15 residues long. Trimming cost V 10 bases and J 4 bases, with 22 bases left between them. For the CDR3, the DNA is TGTGCCGTACATCTTCGACCGACCGGCGCAGATACGCAGTATTTT. The encoded protein is CAVHLRPTGADTQYF.

This clonotype was found a few times. V is TRBV5-1 and J is TRBJ2-5, with D possibly matching TRBD1 (6 bases). Germline CDR1 SGHRS, CDR2 YFSETQ. V gave up 4 bases and J gave up 2 bases, with 18 bases separating them. CDR3 length: 16 amino acids. CDR3 loop: CASSPLGRTVQETQYF. The CDR3 coding sequence is TGCGCCAGCAGCCCATTGGGACGGACAGTTCAAGAGACCCAGTACTTC.

V is TRBV6-6 and J is TRBJ2-1, with 10 bases that match TRBD2. V shed 6 bases and J 7 bases; nucleotides not matched to a gene: 9. The CDR3 extends over 15 amino acids. From germline, CDR1 is MNHNY and CDR2 SVGAGI (reference sequence). CDR3 loop: CASSNLAGVWNEQFF. The CDR3 coding sequence is TGTGCCAGCAGCAATCTAGCGGGAGTATGGAATGAGCAGTTCTTC.

Comment on this clonotype: A read error is possible here, since a much larger clone lies one base away. The chain couples TRBV29-1 to TRBJ1-2; TRBD1 is a possible D gene (5 bases). The CDR3 is made up of 12 amino acids. Germline CDR1 SQVTM, CDR2 ANQGSEA. CDR3 in DNA: TGCAGCATCCCCTGGGGGACCTATGGCAACACCTTC. Translating it yields CSIPWGTYGNTF.

This clonotype appeared a few times. V is TRBV7-9 and J is TRBJ2-5, with D possibly being TRBD2 (6 bases). This CDR3 spans 13 amino acids. V lost 7 bases, J lost 5 bases, and 14 bases lay in between. The germline gives CDR1 SEHNR, CDR2 FQNEAQ (reference sequence). CDR3 sequence reads: CASTQGGEETQYF. CDR3 nucleotide sequence: TGTGCCAGCACCCAGGGCGGGGAGGAGACCCAGTACTTC.

V and J are TRBV5-1 and TRBJ1-1, with TRBD1 matching over 8 bases. CDR1 and CDR2 from the germline V gene are SGHRS and YFSETQ. Germline trimming cut 4 bases from V and 4 bases from J; bases unmatched to any gene: 12. This CDR3 has 16 residues. Here the CDR3 reads CASSLGTGGLSTEAFF. The CDR3 DNA reads TGCGCCAGCAGCCTAGGGACAGGTGGGCTTAGCACTGAAGCTTTCTTT. Using reference TRBV5-1 and TRBJ1-1 for the parts outside the CDR3, the full variable domain is KAGVTQTPRYLIKTRGQQVTLSCSPISGHRSVSWYQQTPGQGLQFLFEYFSETQRNKGNFPGRFSGRQFSNSRSEMNVSTLELGDSALYLCASSLGTGGLSTEAFFGQGTRLTVV.

Comment on this clonotype: Possible read error: a much larger clone is one base away. The chain links TRBV4-1 to TRBJ2-1, with a possible D match to TRBD2 (5 bases). This CDR3 is 13 amino acids long. Germline V CDR1 and CDR2: MGHRA, YSYEKL. Between the trimmed V and J ends, which lost 3 bases and 10 bases, there was a span of 13 bases. The CDR3 region has the DNA TGCGCCAGCAGCCAGAGGGCCAGGAAGGAGCAGTTCTTC. It encodes CASSQRARKEQFF.

This sequence joins TRBV2 and TRBJ1-5; possible D gene TRBD1, 6 bases. The V gene lost 7 bases and the J gene lost 2 bases, with 18 bases spanning the gap. The CDR3 consists of 16 residues. Germline V CDR1 and CDR2: SNHLY, FYNNEI. The CDR3 loop is CASTGGKSERNQPQHF. The CDR3 bases are TGTGCCAGCACGGGGGGCAAATCAGAACGCAATCAGCCCCAGCATTTT.

This clonotype came up once. V gene TRBV5-1 combines with J gene TRBJ2-5, with 10 bases identical to TRBD2. The DNA end favors TRBJ2-7, so the J call may be wrong. The CDR3 has 14 amino acids. Germline CDR1 SGHRS, CDR2 YFSETQ. DNA of the CDR3: TGCGCCAGCAGCTTGACTAGCGGGAACGACGAGCAGTACTTC. Translated: CASSLTSGNDEQYF.

The rearrangement joins TRBV9 to TRBJ2-5, with D unresolved. V was pared by 0 bases and J by 4 bases, with 10 bases between. Germline assignment: CDR1 SGDLS and CDR2 YYNGEE. The CDR3 has 14 residues. The CDR3 nucleotides are TGTGCCAGCAGCGTAGACAGTGGCCGAGAGACCCAGTACTTC. Translation gives CASSVDSGRETQYF.

The V call is TRBV7-9, the J call TRBJ1-1; maybe TRBD1 (6 bases). Germline V lookup: CDR1 SEHNR, CDR2 FQNEAQ (reference sequence). CDR3 length: 14 amino acids. V gave up 6 bases and J gave up 1 base, with 12 bases separating them. The DNA for the CDR3 is TGTGCCAGCAGAGAAGGACAGACGAACACTGAAGCTTTCTTT. This sequence encodes CASREGQTNTEAFF.

This clonotype was seen a handful of times. The V call is TRBV6-1, the J call TRBJ1-2; D remains unclear. The CDR3 is 14 amino acids. Trimming cost V 3 bases and J 4 bases, with 12 bases left between them. In germline, CDR1 is MNHNS, CDR2 SASEGT. CDR3 bases: TGTGCCAGCAGTGAGATAGATGGCGGCTATGGCTACACCTTC. This gives the protein CASSEIDGGYGYTF.

V and J are TRBV9 and TRBJ1-6; D possibly corresponds to TRBD1 (5 bases). Germline CDR1 SGDLS, CDR2 YYNGEE. This CDR3 contains 14 residues. Trimming cost V 0 bases and J 10 bases, with 11 bases left between them. CDR3 amino acids: CASSVDGRDSPLHF. The CDR3 DNA reads as TGTGCCAGCAGCGTAGACGGAAGGGACTCACCCCTCCACTTT.

This chain links TRBV11-2 with TRBJ2-1; TRBD2 matches 10 bases. CDR1 SGHAT and CDR2 FQNNGV come from the germline V gene. The V gene end was trimmed by 5 bases and the J gene end by 0 bases; junction bases not matched to a gene: 13. This CDR3 comprises 19 residues. The CDR3 coding sequence is TGTGCCAGCAGCCAAAGACTAGCGGGTGAAAAACACTCCTACAATGAGCAGTTCTTC. As protein: CASSQRLAGEKHSYNEQFF.

With regard to this clonotype: A much larger clonotype is one base distant, so this may be a read error. The chain couples TRBV9 to TRBJ2-5; TRBD2 matches at 8 bases. The germline V gene encodes CDR1 SGDLS and CDR2 YYNGEE. This CDR3 comprises 12 residues. CDR3 sequence reads: CAGSGGQETQYF. The CDR3 DNA sequence: TGTGCCGGCAGCGGGGGACAAGAGACCCAGTACTTC.

V usage is TRBV6-1 and J usage is TRBJ2-1; D not resolved. Trimming removed 11 bases from V and 8 bases from J, with 16 bases in between. This CDR3 is 12 amino acids long. Germline CDR1 MNHNS, CDR2 SASEGT. The CDR3 bases are TGTGCCGGCTCCCCGAATGGCGATGAGCAGTTCTTC. Translating gives CAGSPNGDEQFF.

The V and J genes are TRBV2 and TRBJ2-7, with D hard to call. The CDR3 has 12 residues. Trimming pared 4 bases from V and 3 bases from J, leaving 7 bases between. Germline V gene sequence: CDR1 SNHLY, CDR2 FYNNEI. The CDR3 DNA is TGTGCCAGCAGTGGTCACTACTACGAGCAGTACTTC. It codes for CASSGHYYEQYF.

The chain combines TRBV3-1 with TRBJ2-3; 7 nucleotides align to TRBD2. Germline CDR1 and CDR2: LGHDT and YNNKEL (reference sequence). J was trimmed by 1 base and V by 0 bases; bases with no gene match: 7. This CDR3 has 17 amino acids. CDR3 DNA sequence: TGTGCCAGCAGCCAAGAGCGGCTAGCGGTCCGCACAGATACGCAGTATTTT. Protein: CASSQERLAVRTDTQYF.

The chain links TRBV4-1 to TRBJ2-7, with D tentatively TRBD2 (6 bases). Germline V gene lookup returns CDR1 MGHRA and CDR2 YSYEKL. The CDR3 covers 16 residues. Trimming removed 4 bases from V and 2 bases from J, with 18 bases in between. The CDR3 loop is CASSLLPGGPTYEQYF. The CDR3, as DNA: TGCGCCAGCAGCCTACTCCCCGGGGGTCCTACCTACGAGCAGTACTTC.

This clonotype was seen more than once but under ten times. The rearrangement joins TRBV20-1 to TRBJ2-7; TRBD2 agrees at 9 bases. The CDR3 covers 14 residues. The V gene's germline CDR1 is DFQATT and CDR2 SNEGSKA (reference sequence). The ends lost 6 bases at V and 2 bases at J; junction bases unmatched: 8. The DNA for the CDR3 is TGCAGTGCGAAACTAGCGGGTTCTACCTACGAGCAGTACTTC. Translating gives CSAKLAGSTYEQYF.